The 2 T cell receptor beta chains below come from one sample, sequenced in a study of blood T cell repertoires in COVID-19. The method was immunoSEQ multiplex PCR; TCRdb's version includes in-frame clones alone and lacks a portion of them. The sample lists under 45,000 clones; approximately 84% were seen once. Sequencing was performed on peripheral blood. The receptors were gathered from a man aged 65-85 years with COVID-19, enrolled during active disease.

This chain uses TRBV18 with TRBJ1-6; 7 bases fit TRBD1. V lost 6 bases to trimming and J lost 8 bases; unmatched junction nucleotides: 7. Looked up from germline, CDR1 is KGHSH and CDR2 is LQKENI. This CDR3 has 14 amino acids. Written as DNA, the CDR3 is TGTGCCAGCTCCCTAAGAACAGGGGATTCACCCCTCCACTTT. It yields the protein CASSLRTGDSPLHF.

CDR3 amino acids: CASSQLVMYNEQFF. The DNA for the CDR3 is TGCGCCAGCAGCCAACTAGTGATGTACAATGAGCAGTTCTTC. This chain joins TRBV4-3 and TRBJ2-1, with D unresolved. This CDR3 is built from 14 residues. V was clipped by 2 bases and J by 4 bases, with 9 bases between them. CDR1 is LGHNA and CDR2 is YSLEER in the germline V gene.